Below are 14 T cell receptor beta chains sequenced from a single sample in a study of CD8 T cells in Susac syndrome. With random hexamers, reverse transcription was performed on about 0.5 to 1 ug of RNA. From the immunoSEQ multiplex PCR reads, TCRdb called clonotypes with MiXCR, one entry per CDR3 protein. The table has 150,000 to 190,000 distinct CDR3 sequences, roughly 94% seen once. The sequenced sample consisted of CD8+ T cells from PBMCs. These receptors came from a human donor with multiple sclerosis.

The CDR3 protein is CAVIESTDTQYF. As DNA, the CDR3 is TGTGCCGTAATAGAGAGCACAGATACGCAGTATTTT. The chain has TRBV30 and TRBJ2-3; D gene ambiguous. CDR1 is GTSNPN and CDR2 is SVGIG in the germline V gene (reference sequence). This CDR3 region has 12 residues. Trimming shortened V by 8 bases and J by 0 bases, and 9 bases separated the two germline ends.

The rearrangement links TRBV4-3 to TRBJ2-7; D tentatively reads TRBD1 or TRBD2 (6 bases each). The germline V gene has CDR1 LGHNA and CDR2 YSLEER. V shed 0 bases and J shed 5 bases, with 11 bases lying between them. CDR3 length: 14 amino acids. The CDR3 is CASSQDSGANEQYF. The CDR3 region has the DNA TGCGCCAGCAGCCAAGATTCGGGGGCGAACGAGCAGTACTTC.

DNA for the CDR3: TGTGCCTGGAGTGGGAGTCCAGAGACCCAGTACTTC. Translation: CAWSGSPETQYF. The chain joins TRBV30 to TRBJ2-5; D is unclear. This CDR3 is 12 amino acids long. Trimming took off 1 base at V and 4 bases at J, with 7 bases between the two ends. Germline loops: CDR1 GTSNPN, CDR2 SVGIG (reference sequence).

CDR3 region: CASQGGTYEQYF. The CDR3 DNA reads TGTGCCAGCCAGGGGGGAACCTACGAGCAGTACTTC. The chain links TRBV6-6 to TRBJ2-7; D might be TRBD1 (7 bases). This CDR3 is 12 amino acids long. Trimming took 8 bases from V and 2 from J, leaving 10 bases between them. The germline V gene encodes CDR1 MNHNY and CDR2 SVGAGI (reference sequence).

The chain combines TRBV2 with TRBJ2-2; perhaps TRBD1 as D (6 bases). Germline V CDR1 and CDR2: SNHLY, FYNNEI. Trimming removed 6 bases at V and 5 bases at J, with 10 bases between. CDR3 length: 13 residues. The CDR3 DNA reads TGTGCCAGCAGGATGGACAGAACCGGGGAGCTGTTTTTT. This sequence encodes CASRMDRTGELFF.

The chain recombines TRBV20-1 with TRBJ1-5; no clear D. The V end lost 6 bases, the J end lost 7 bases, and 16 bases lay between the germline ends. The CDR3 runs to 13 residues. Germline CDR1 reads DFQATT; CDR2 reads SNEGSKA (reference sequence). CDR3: CSASGEGWQPQHF. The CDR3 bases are TGCAGTGCCTCCGGCGAGGGTTGGCAGCCCCAGCATTTT.

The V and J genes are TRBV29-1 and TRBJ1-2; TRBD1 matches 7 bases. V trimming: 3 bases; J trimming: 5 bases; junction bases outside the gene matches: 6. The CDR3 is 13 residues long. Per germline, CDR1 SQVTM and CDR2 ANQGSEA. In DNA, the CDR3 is TGCAGCGTTGATGGGGACAGACCTTATGGCTACACCTTC. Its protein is CSVDGDRPYGYTF.

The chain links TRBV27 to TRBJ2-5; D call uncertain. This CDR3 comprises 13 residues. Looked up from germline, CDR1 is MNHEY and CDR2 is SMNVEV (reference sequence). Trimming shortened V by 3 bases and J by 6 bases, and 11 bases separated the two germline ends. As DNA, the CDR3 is TGTGCCAGCAGTTTTGGACGCAAGCAGACCCAGTACTTC. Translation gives CASSFGRKQTQYF.

CDR3 bases: TGTGCCAGCAGTGCAGACAGGGGGCTAGGCTACACCTTC. Translated, it gives CASSADRGLGYTF. The rearrangement links TRBV28 to TRBJ1-2; 10 bases align to TRBD1. The CDR3 is 13 residues long. Germline assignment: CDR1 MDHEN and CDR2 SYDVKM. The ends lost 5 bases at V and 8 bases at J; junction bases unmatched: 5.

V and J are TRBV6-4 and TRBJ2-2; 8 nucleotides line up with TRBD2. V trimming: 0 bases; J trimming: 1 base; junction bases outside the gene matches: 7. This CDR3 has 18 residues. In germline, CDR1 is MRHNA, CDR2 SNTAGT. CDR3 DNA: TGTGCCAGCAGTGACTCGAATCTTGCGGGGGGGAACACCGGGGAGCTGTTTTTT. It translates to CASSDSNLAGGNTGELFF.

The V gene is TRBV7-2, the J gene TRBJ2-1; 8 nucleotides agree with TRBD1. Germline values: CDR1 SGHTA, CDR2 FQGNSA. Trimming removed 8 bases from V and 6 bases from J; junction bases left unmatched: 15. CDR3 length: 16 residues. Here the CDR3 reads CASGPPYHDRGNEQFF. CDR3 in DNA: TGTGCCAGCGGGCCCCCCTACCATGACAGGGGCAATGAGCAGTTCTTC.

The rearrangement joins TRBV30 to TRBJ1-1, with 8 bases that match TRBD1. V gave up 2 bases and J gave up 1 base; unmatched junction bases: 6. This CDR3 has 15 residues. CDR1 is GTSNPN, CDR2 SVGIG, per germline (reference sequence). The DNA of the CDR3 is TGTGCCTGGAGTTTGGGGACAGGCCCGAACACTGAAGCTTTCTTT. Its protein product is CAWSLGTGPNTEAFF. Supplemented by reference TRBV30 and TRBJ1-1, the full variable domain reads SQTIHQWPATLVQPVGSPLSLECTVEGTSNPNLYWYRQAAGRGLQLLFYSVGIGQISSEVPQNLSASRPQDRQFILSSKKLLLSDSGFYLCAWSLGTGPNTEAFFGQGTRLTVV.

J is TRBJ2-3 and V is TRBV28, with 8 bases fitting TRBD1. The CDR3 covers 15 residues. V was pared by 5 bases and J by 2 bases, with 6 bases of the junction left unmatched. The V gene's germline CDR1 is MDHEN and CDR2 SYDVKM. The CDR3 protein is CASSRDRSYTDTQYF. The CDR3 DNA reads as TGTGCCAGCAGTCGGGACAGGTCCTACACAGATACGCAGTATTTT.

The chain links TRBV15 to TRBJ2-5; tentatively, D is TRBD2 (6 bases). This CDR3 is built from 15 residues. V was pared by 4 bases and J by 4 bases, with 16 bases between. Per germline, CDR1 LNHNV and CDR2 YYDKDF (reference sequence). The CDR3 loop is CATSIGQVAVETQYF. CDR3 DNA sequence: TGTGCCACCAGCATTGGACAAGTAGCGGTAGAGACCCAGTACTTC.